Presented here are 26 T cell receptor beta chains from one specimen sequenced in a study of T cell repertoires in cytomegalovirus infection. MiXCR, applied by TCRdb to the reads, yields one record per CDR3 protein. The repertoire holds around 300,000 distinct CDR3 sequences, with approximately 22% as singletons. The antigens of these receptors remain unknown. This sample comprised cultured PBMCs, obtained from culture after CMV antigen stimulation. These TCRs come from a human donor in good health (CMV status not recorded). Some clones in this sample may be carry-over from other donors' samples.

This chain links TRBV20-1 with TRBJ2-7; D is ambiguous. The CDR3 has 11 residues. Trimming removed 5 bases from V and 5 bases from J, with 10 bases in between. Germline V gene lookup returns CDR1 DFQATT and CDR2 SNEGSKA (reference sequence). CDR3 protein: CSALYRDEQYV. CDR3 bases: TGCAGTGCTCTATATAGGGACGAGCAGTACGTC.

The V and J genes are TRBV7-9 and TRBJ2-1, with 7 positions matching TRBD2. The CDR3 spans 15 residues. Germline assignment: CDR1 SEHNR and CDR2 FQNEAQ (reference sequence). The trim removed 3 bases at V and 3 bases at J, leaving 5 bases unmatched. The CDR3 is CASSFVPGGYNEQFF. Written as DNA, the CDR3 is TGTGCCAGCAGCTTCGTTCCGGGGGGCTACAATGAGCAGTTCTTC.

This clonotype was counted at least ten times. The chain's CDR3 is CASRGTAGPGTQYF. The CDR3 nucleotides read TGTGCCAGCAGAGGTACAGCGGGCCCCGGTACGCAGTATTTT. The chain couples TRBV7-2 to TRBJ2-3; a possible D gene is TRBD2 (6 bases). Trimming left V 6 bases short and J 8 bases short, with 18 bases between. This CDR3 contains 14 residues. Germline values: CDR1 SGHTA, CDR2 FQGNSA.

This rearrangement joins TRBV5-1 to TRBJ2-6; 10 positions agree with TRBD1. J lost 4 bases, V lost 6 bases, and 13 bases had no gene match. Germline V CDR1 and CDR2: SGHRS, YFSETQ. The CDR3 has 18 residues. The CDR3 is CASNPRTGGLSGANVLTF. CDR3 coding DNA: TGCGCCAGCAACCCCCGGACAGGGGGGCTCTCGGGGGCCAACGTCCTGACTTTC.

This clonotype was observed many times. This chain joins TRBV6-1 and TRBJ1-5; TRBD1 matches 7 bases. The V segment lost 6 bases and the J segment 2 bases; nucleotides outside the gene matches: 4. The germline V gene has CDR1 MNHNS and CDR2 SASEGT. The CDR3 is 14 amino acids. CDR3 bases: TGTGCCAGCAGGCCCACAGGGGGCAATCAGCCCCAGCATTTT. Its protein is CASRPTGGNQPQHF.

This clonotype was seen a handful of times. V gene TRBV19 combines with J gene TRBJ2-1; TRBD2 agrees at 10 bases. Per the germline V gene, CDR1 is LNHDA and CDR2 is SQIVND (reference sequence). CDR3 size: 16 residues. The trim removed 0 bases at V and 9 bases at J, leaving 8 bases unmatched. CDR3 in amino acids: CASSIDLASGSREQFF. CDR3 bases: TGTGCCAGTAGTATAGATCTGGCTAGCGGGAGCCGTGAGCAGTTCTTC.

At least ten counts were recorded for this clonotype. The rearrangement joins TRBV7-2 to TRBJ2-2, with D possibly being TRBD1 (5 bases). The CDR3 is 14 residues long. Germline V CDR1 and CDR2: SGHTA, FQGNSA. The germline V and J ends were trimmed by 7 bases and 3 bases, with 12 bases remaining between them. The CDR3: CASNLGLDTGELFF. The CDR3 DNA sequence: TGTGCCAGCAACCTGGGGCTAGACACCGGGGAGCTGTTTTTT.

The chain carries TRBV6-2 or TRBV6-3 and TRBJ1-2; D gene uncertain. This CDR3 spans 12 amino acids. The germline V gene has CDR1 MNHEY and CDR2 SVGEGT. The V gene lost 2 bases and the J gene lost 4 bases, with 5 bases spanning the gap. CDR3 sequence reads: CASSYQSYGYTF. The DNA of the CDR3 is TGTGCCAGCAGTTACCAGTCCTATGGCTACACCTTC.

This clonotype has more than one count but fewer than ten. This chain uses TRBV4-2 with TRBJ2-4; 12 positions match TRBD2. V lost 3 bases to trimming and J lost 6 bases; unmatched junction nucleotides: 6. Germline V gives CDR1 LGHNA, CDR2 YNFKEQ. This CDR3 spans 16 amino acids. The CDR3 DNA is TGTGCCAGCAGCCAGGGTGGACTAGCGGGGAGAAACATTCAGTACTTC. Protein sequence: CASSQGGLAGRNIQYF.

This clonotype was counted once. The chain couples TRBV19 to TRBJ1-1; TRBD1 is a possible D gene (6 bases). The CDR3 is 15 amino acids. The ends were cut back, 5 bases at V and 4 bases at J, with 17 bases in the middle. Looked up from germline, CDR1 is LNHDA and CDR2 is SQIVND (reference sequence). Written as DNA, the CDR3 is TGTGCCAGTAGTCCGCGGGGGGGGCCGGGCACTGAAGCTTTCTTT. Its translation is CASSPRGGPGTEAFF.

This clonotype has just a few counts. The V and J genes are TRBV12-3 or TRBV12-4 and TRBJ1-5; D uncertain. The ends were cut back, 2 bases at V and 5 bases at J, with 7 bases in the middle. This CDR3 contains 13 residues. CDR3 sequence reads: CASSLKRDQPQHF. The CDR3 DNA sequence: TGTGCCAGCAGTTTAAAGCGGGATCAGCCCCAGCATTTT.

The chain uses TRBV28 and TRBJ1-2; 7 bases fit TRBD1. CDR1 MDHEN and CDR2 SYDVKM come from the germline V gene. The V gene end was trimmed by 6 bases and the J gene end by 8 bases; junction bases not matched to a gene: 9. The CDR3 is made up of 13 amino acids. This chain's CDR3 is CASSDRDSLGYTF. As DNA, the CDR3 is TGTGCCAGCAGCGACCGGGACAGTCTCGGCTACACCTTC.

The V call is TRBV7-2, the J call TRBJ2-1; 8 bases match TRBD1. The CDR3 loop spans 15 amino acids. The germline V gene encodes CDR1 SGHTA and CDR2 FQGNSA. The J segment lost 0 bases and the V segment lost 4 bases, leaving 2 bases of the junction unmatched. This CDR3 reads CASSWDRSSYNEQFF. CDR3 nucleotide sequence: TGTGCCAGCAGCTGGGACAGGAGCTCCTACAATGAGCAGTTCTTC. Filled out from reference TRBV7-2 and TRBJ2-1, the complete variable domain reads GAGVSQSPSNKVTEKGKDVELRCDPISGHTALYWYRQSLGQGLEFLIYFQGNSAPDKSGLPSDRFSAERTGGSVSTLTIQRTQQEDSAVYLCASSWDRSSYNEQFFGPGTRLTVL.

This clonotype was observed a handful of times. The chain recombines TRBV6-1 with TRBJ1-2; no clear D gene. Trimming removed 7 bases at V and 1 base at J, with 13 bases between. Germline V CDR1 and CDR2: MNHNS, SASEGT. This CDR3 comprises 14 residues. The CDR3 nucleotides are TGTGCCAGCAAAGTCCACATCAATAACTATGGCTACACCTTC. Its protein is CASKVHINNYGYTF.

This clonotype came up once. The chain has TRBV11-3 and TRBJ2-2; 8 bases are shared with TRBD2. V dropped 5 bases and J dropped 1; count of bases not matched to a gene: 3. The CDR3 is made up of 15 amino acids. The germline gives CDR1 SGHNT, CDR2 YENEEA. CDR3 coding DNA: TGTGCCAGCAGCCCCAGCGGGGGGAACACCGGGGAGCTGTTTTTT. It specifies CASSPSGGNTGELFF. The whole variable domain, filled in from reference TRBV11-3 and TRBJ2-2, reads EAGVVQSPRYKIIEKKQPVAFWCNPISGHNTLYWYLQNLGQGPELLIRYENEEAVDDSQLPKDRFSAERLKGVDSTLKIQPAELGDSAVYLCASSPSGGNTGELFFGEGSRLTVL.

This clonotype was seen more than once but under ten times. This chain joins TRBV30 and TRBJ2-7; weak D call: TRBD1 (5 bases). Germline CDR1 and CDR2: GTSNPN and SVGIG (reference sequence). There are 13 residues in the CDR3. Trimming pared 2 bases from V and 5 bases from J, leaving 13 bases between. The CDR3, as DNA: TGTGCCTGGAGTCGGACACGAGGCAACGAGCAGTACGTC. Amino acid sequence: CAWSRTRGNEQYV.

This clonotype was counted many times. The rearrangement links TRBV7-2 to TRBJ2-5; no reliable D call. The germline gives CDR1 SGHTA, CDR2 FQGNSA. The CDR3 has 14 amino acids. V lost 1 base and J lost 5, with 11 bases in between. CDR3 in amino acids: CASSLGLVEETQYF. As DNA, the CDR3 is TGTGCCAGCAGCTTAGGTCTGGTCGAGGAGACCCAGTACTTC. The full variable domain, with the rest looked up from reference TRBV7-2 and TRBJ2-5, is GAGVSQSPSNKVTEKGKDVELRCDPISGHTALYWYRQSLGQGLEFLIYFQGNSAPDKSGLPSDRFSAERTGGSVSTLTIQRTQQEDSAVYLCASSLGLVEETQYFGPGTRLLVL.

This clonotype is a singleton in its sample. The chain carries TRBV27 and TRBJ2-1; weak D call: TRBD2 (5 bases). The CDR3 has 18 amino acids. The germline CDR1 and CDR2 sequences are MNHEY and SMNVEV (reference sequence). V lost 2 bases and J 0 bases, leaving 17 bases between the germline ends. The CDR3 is CASSLRVSGTYSYNEQFF. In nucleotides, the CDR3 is TGTGCCAGCAGTTTAAGGGTCAGCGGAACTTACTCCTACAATGAGCAGTTCTTC.

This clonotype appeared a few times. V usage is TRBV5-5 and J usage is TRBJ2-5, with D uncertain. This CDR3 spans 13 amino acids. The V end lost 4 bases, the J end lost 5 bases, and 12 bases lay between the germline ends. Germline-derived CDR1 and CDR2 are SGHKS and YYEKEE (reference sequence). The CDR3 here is CASSLTLPETQYF. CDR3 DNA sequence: TGTGCCAGCAGCCTGACTCTGCCGGAGACCCAGTACTTC.

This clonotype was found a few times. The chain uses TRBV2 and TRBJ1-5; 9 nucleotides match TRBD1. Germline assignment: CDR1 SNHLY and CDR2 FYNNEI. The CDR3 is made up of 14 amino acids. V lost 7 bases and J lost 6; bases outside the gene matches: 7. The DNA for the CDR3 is TGTGCCAGCATCCCTACAGGGGGCTCTCAGCCCCAGCATTTT. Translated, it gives CASIPTGGSQPQHF.

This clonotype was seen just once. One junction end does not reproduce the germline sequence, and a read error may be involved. The CDR3 region is CASSQESSGSRRLETQYF. CDR3 nucleotides: TGTGCCAGCAGCCAAGAGAGCAGCGGGAGTAGGAGACTGGAGACCCAGTACTTC. The V and J genes are TRBV4-1 and TRBJ2-5; 8 nucleotides line up with TRBD2. The CDR3 length is 18 residues. Germline CDR1 MGHRA, CDR2 YSYEKL.

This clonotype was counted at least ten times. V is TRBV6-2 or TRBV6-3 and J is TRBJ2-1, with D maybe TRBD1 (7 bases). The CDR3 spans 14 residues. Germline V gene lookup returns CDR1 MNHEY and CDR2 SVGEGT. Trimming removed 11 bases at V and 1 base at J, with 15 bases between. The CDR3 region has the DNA TGTGCCTCACGATCAGGGGGGTCCTACAATGAGCAGTTCTTC. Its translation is CASRSGGSYNEQFF.

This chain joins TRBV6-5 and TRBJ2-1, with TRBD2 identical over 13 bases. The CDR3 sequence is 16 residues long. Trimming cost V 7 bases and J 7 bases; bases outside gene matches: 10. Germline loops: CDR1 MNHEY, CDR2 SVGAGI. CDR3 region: CASMRTSGSIVNEQFF. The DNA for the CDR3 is TGTGCCAGCATGCGGACTAGCGGGAGTATTGTAAATGAGCAGTTCTTC.

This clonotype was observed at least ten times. The CDR3 DNA follows: TGTGCCAGCGGAATAGCGGGAGGCGACACAGATACGCAGTATTTT. This translates into CASGIAGGDTDTQYF. The rearrangement links TRBV6-2 or TRBV6-3 to TRBJ2-3; 10 bases map to TRBD2. Germline V gene data show CDR1 as MNHEY and CDR2 as SVGEGT. V lost 8 bases to trimming and J lost 2 bases; unmatched junction nucleotides: 7. The CDR3 extends over 15 amino acids.

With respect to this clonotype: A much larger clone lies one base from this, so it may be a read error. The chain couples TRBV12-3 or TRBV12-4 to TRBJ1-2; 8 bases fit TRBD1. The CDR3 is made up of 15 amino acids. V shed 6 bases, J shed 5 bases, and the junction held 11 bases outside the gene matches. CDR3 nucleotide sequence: TGTGCCAGCAGGTTATCGGCACAGGGGGTTTATGGCTACACCTTC. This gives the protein CASRLSAQGVYGYTF.

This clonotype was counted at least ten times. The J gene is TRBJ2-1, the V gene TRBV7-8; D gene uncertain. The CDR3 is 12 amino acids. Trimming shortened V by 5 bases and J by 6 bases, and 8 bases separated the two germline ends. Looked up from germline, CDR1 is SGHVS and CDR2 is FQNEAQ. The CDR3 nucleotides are TGTGCCAGCAGCCTCGGACGCAATGAGCAGTTCTTC. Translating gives CASSLGRNEQFF.